This TCR beta chain stems from a study of cytomegalovirus exposure and HLA in healthy donors. Broader study findings: Being productive about 90% or about 30% of the time was typical of most TCR beta V segments in an earlier analysis. Later analysis identified about 17,000 TCR beta sequences associated with HLA alleles, using a false discovery rate threshold of 0.05. Across donors, presence/absence analyses took sequencing depth to be roughly uniform.

Vbeta (60) and Jbeta (13) primers were used in the PCR. TCRdb's copy holds only in-frame clones and misses some; the assay was immunoSEQ multiplex PCR. The table lists about 170,000 clones, roughly 85% of them singletons. Note on this clone: Its specificity is not known.

V shed 6 bases, J shed 10 bases, and the junction held 13 bases outside the gene matches. The CDR3 totals 14 residues. CDR1 is MNHEY and CDR2 is SVGAGI in the germline V gene. The clonotype comes from a man aged 18 to 29 in good health and CMV-seropositive. The chain combines TRBV6-5 with TRBJ1-1, with 8 bases matching TRBD1. Specimen: PBMCs. CDR3 amino acids: CASRLPTGGSVAFF. CDR3 in DNA: TGTGCCAGCAGATTGCCCACAGGGGGATCAGTAGCTTTCTTT.